This T cell receptor (beta chain) derives from a study of cytomegalovirus exposure and HLA in healthy donors. As to this clone: Its target is not known.

Findings of the study overall: Most TCR beta V segments were productive about 90% or about 30% of the time in an earlier analysis. In a later analysis, common viral pathogens appeared linked to several of the most significant clusters.

CDR1 and CDR2 (germline): SGHRS, YFSETQ. The CDR3 runs 15 residues. Trimming cost V 4 bases and J 3 bases; bases outside gene matches: 6. The PCR had 60 Vbeta and 13 Jbeta primers. Clones were read by immunoSEQ multiplex PCR, and TCRdb kept only the in-frame ones, dropping some. The sample consists of about 150,000 clones, approximately 84% of them appearing once. The rearrangement joins TRBV5-1 to TRBJ2-4; 8 bases fit TRBD1. This sequence originates from a male donor in good health and CMV-seropositive. Sequencing was performed on PBMCs. Here the CDR3 reads CASSPRGQDKNIQYF. Here the CDR3 DNA reads TGCGCCAGCAGCCCGAGGGGACAGGACAAAAACATTCAGTACTTC.